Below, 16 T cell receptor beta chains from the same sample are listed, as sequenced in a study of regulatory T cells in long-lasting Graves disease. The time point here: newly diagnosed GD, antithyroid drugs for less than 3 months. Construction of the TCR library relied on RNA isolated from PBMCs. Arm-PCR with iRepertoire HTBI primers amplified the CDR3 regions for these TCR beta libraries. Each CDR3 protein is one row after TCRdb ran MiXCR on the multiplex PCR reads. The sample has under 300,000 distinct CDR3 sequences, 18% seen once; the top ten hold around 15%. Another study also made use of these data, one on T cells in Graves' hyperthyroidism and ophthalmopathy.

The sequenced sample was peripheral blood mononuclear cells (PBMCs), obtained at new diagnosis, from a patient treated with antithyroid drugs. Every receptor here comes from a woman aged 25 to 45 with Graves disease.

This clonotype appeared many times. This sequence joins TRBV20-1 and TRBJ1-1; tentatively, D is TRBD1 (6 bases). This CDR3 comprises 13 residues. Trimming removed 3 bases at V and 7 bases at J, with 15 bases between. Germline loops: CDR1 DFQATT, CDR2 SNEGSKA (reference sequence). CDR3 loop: CSASDRTRGEAFF. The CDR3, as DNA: TGCAGTGCTAGCGACAGGACACGGGGTGAAGCTTTCTTT.

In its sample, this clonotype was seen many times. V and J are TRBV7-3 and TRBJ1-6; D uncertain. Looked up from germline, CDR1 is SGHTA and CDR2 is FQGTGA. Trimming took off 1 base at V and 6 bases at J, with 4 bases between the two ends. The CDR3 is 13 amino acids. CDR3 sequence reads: CASSLNVNSPLHF. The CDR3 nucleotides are TGTGCCAGCAGCTTAAACGTTAATTCACCCCTCCACTTT.

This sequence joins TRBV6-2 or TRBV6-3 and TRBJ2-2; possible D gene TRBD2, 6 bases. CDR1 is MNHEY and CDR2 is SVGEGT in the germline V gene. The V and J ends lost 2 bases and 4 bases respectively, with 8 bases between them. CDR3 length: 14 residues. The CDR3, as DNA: TGTGCCAGCAGTTACCGGGGGAGCACCGGGGAGCTGTTTTTT. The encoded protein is CASSYRGSTGELFF.

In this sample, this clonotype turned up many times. The CDR3 region is CSARDGRGLSGFGYTF. CDR3 DNA: TGCAGTGCTAGAGATGGTCGCGGCCTCTCGGGGTTTGGCTACACCTTC. This rearrangement joins TRBV20-1 to TRBJ1-2; D not resolved. The CDR3 runs to 16 residues. V was trimmed by 0 bases and J by 7 bases, leaving 21 bases between them. The germline V gene has CDR1 DFQATT and CDR2 SNEGSKA (reference sequence).

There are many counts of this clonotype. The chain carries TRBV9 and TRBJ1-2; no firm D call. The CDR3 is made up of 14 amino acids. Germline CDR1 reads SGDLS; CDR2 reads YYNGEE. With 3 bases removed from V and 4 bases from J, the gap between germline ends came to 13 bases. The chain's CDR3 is CASSGGRRFYGYTF. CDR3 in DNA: TGTGCCAGCAGCGGCGGGAGACGGTTCTATGGCTACACCTTC.

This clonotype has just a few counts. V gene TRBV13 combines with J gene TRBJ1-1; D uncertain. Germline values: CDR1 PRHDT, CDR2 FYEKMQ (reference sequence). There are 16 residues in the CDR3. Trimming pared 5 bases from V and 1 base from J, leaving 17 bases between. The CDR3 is CASSKYPPARNTEAFF. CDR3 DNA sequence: TGTGCCAGCAGCAAATACCCCCCCGCCAGGAACACTGAAGCTTTCTTT.

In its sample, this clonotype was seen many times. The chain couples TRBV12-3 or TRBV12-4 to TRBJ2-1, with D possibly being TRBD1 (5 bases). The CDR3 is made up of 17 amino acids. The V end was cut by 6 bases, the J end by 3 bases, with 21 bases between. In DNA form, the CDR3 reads TGTGCCAGCAGCTCAGAAAGAACAGGTCCCATCTACAATGAGCAGTTCTTC. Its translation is CASSSERTGPIYNEQFF.

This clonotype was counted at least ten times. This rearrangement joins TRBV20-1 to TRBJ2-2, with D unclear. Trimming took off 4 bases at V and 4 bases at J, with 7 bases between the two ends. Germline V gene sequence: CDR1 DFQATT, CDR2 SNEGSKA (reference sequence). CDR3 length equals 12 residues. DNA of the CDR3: TGCAGTGCTATTGGCCGCACCGGGGAGCTGTTTTTT. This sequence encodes CSAIGRTGELFF.

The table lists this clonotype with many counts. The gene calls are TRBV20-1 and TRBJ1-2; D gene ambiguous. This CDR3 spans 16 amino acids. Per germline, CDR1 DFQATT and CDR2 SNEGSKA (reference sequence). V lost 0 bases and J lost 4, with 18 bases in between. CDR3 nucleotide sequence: TGCAGTGCTAGAGATTATTGGGATAGCTACGGCTATGGCTACACCTTC. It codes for CSARDYWDSYGYGYTF.

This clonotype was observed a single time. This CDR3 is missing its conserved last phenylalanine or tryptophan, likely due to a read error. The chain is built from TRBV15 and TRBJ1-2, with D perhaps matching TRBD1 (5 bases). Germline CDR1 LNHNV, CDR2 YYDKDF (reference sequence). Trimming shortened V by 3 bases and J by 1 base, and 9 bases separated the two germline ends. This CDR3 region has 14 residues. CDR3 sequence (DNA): TGTGCCACCAGCAGGGGGAGGGGTAACTATGGCTACACCCTC. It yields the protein CATSRGRGNYGYTL.

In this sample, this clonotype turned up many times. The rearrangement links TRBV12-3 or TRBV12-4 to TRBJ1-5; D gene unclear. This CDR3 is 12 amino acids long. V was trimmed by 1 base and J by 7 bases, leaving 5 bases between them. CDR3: CASSLGFQPQHF. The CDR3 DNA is TGTGCCAGCAGTTTAGGTTTCCAGCCCCAGCATTTT.

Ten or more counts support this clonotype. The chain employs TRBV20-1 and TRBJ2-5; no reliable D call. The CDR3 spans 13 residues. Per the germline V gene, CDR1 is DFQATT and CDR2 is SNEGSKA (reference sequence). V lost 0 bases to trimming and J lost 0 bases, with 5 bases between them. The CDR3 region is CSARENNQETQYF. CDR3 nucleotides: TGCAGTGCTAGAGAAAACAACCAAGAGACCCAGTACTTC.

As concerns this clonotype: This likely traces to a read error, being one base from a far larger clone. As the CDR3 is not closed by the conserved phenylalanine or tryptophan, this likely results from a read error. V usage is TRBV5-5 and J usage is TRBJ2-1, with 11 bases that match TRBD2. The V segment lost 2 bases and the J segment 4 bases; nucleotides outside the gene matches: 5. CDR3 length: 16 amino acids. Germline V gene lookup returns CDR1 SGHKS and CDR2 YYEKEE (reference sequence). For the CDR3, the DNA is TGTGCCAGCAGCTTTCCACTAGCGGGGGCTTACAATGAGCAGTTCCTC. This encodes CASSFPLAGAYNEQFL.

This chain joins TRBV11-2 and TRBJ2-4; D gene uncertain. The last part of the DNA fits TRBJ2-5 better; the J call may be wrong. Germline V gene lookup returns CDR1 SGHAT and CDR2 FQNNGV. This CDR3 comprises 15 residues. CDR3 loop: CASSLGTVGQETQYF. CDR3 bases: TGTGCCAGCAGCTTAGGGACGGTAGGACAAGAGACCCAGTACTTC.

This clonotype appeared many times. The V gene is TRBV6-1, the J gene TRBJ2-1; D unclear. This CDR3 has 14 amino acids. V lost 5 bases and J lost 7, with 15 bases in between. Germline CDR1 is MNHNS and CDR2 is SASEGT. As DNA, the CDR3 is TGTGCCAGCAGTCCCTGGAAAGCCGGGAATGAGCAGTTCTTC. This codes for CASSPWKAGNEQFF.

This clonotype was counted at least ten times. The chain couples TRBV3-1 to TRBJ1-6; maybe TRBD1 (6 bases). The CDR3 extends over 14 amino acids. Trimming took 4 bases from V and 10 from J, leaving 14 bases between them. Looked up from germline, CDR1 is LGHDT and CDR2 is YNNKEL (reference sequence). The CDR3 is CASSREGQGSPLHF. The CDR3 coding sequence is TGTGCCAGCAGCCGAGAGGGTCAGGGGTCACCCCTCCACTTT.